Listed below are T cell receptor beta chains from one sample, sequenced in a study of blood T cell repertoires in COVID-19. Repertoires were generated with immunoSEQ multiplex PCR, while TCRdb's copy carries only in-frame clones and drops some. This sample yields 120,000 to 150,000 clones, of which approximately 80% are seen a single time; roughly 15% belongs to the top ten. Specimen: peripheral blood. Receptors originate from a man aged 50-60 years with acute or convalescent COVID-19. The CDR3 runs from the conserved cysteine through the conserved F or W. The order of the fields is clone size, D gene, J gene, V gene, CDR3 protein, CDR3 DNA. A D gene is named only where the DNA matches it firmly. Expanded clones are given a class, and other clones once, few, many or no size at all.

NA	NA	TRBJ1-1	TRBV7-8	CASSFSSNTEAFF	TGTGCCAGCAGCTTTAGTTCGAACACTGAAGCTTTCTTT
NA	NA	TRBJ1-3	TRBV6-5	CASAPMAVSGNTIYF	TGTGCCAGCGCCCCGATGGCAGTCTCTGGAAACACCATATATTTT
few	TRBD1	TRBJ1-2	TRBV4-1	CASSQLRVRDRSNYGYTF	TGCGCCAGCAGCCAATTGAGGGTTCGGGACAGATCTAACTATGGCTACACCTTC
NA	TRBD1	TRBJ2-1	TRBV6-5	CASREGQGLDEQFF	TGTGCCAGCAGGGAGGGACAGGGGTTGGATGAGCAGTTCTTC
NA	NA	TRBJ1-1	TRBV12-5	CASAPNWNTEAFF	TGTGCTAGTGCCCCTAATTGGAACACTGAAGCTTTCTTT
NA	NA	TRBJ1-4	TRBV30	CAWKGVNEKLFF	TGTGCCTGGAAGGGGGTTAATGAAAAACTGTTTTTT
NA	NA	TRBJ1-2	TRBV24-1	CATSDPNRRGYTF	TGTGCCACCAGTGACCCCAACAGGAGAGGCTACACCTTC
NA	NA	TRBJ1-5	TRBV19	CASSIDLIQVSNQPQHF	TGTGCCAGTAGTATAGATCTTATACAAGTTAGCAATCAGCCCCAGCATTTT
once	TRBD2	TRBJ2-2	TRBV11-2	CASSKLAGGSGELFF	TGTGCCAGCAGCAAACTAGCGGGGGGTTCCGGGGAGCTGTTTTTT
NA	NA	TRBJ1-2	TRBV2	CARKRGDYGYTF	TGTGCCAGAAAGCGGGGGGACTATGGCTACACCTTC
few	NA	TRBJ2-4	TRBV5-1	CASSLGSGRAEDIQYF	TGCGCCAGCAGCTTGGGATCTGGGCGGGCAGAGGACATTCAGTACTTC
NA	NA	TRBJ1-3	TRBV29-1	CSVERRETSLSHGNTIYF	TGCAGCGTTGAAAGACGGGAAACGTCCTTATCTCATGGAAACACCATATATTTT
NA	NA	TRBJ1-2	TRBV24-1	CATSDSGREGGYTF	TGTGCCACCAGTGATTCGGGCAGGGAAGGTGGCTACACCTTC
NA	TRBD1	TRBJ1-5	TRBV11-2	CASSLGFGTGNQPQHF	TGTGCCAGCAGCTTAGGATTCGGGACAGGGAATCAGCCCCAGCATTTT
NA	TRBD1	TRBJ1-2	TRBV4-1	CASSQDPGTGGTANYGYTF	TGCGCCAGCAGCCAAGATCCAGGGACAGGGGGCACAGCTAACTATGGCTACACCTTC
NA	TRBD2	TRBJ2-3	TRBV5-4	CASRSGGGTDTQYF	TGTGCCAGCAGAAGCGGGGGGGGCACAGATACGCAGTATTTT
NA	TRBD2	TRBJ2-3	TRBV29-1	CSVGRTSITDTQYF	TGCAGCGTTGGTCGGACTAGCATCACAGATACGCAGTATTTT
NA	NA	TRBJ2-2	TRBV15	CATSRGSGELFF	TGTGCCACGAGCAGGGGCAGCGGGGAGCTGTTTTTT
NA	NA	TRBJ1-1	TRBV29-1	CSVESPGNTEAFF	TGCAGCGTTGAATCCCCGGGGAACACTGAAGCTTTCTTT
NA	NA	TRBJ1-6	TRBV19	CASSPDQGGYSPLHF	TGTGCCAGTAGTCCAGATCAGGGAGGGTATTCACCCCTCCACTTT
NA	NA	TRBJ2-7	TRBV3-1/TRBV3-2	CASSQGQQGLRYEQYF	TGTGCCAGCAGCCAAGGTCAGCAGGGTCTACGCTACGAGCAGTACTTC
NA	TRBD2	TRBJ2-3	TRBV9	CASSVGAGGTDTQYF	TGTGCCAGCAGCGTAGGAGCGGGGGGCACAGATACGCAGTATTTT
NA	TRBD1	TRBJ2-2	TRBV4-1	CASTDRGGTGELFF	TGCGCCAGCACAGACAGGGGAGGAACCGGGGAGCTGTTTTTT